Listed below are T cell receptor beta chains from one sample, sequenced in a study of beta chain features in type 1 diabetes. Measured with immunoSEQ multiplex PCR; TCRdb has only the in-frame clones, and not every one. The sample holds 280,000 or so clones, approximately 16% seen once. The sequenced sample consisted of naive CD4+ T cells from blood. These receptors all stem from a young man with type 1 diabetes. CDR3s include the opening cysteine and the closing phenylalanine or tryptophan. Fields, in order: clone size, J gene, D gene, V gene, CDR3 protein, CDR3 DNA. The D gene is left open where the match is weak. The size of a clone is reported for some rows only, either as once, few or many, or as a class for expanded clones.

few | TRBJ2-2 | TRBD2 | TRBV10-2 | CASRTSGETGELFF | TGCGCCAGCAGGACTAGCGGGGAAACCGGGGAGCTGTTTTTT
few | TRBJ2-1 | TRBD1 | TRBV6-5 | CASSYLTRGRDEQFF | TGTGCCAGCAGTTACCTCACCAGGGGGCGGGATGAGCAGTTCTTC
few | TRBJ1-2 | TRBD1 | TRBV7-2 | CASMYSGGYVAGYTF | TGTGCCAGCATGTACTCAGGGGGCTATGTCGCGGGCTACACCTTC
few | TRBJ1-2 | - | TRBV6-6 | CASTSTGSYTF | TGTGCCAGCACTTCAACAGGCAGCTACACCTTC
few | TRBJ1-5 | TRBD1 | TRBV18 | CASSPQRGHQPQHF | TGTGCCAGCTCACCACAAAGGGGGCATCAGCCCCAGCATTTT
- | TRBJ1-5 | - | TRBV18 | CASSRTGDNQPQHF | TGTGCCAGCTCACGCACAGGCGACAATCAGCCCCAGCATTTT
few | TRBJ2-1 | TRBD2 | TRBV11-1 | CASSQGLAGGNEQFF | TGTGCCAGCAGCCAAGGACTAGCGGGGGGGAATGAGCAGTTCTTC
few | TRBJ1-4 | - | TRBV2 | CASSLRQFEKLFF | TGTGCCAGCAGTCTCCGACAGTTTGAAAAACTGTTTTTT
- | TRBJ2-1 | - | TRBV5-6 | CASSLVLATRQYNEQFF | TGTGCCAGCAGCTTGGTTCTAGCGACACGTCAATACAATGAGCAGTTCTTC
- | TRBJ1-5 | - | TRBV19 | CASKGRGSQPQHF | TGTGCCAGTAAGGGGAGGGGGTCCCAGCCCCAGCATTTT
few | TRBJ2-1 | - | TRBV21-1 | CASSKGGVSPVNEQFF | TGTGCCAGCAGCAAAGGGGGGGTGAGTCCGGTCAATGAGCAGTTCTTC
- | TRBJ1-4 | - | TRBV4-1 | CASSRLRREKLFF | TGCGCCAGCAGCCGGTTGAGGCGGGAAAAACTGTTTTTT
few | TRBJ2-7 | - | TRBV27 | CASSFGLLGYEQYF | TGTGCCAGCAGTTTCGGACTCCTCGGTTACGAGCAGTACTTC
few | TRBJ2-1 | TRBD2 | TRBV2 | CASSEAGGGRQFF | TGTGCCAGCAGTGAAGCGGGCGGGGGGCGGCAGTTCTTC
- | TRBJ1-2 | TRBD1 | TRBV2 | CASRPRDSFGYTF | TGTGCCAGCAGGCCACGGGACAGTTTTGGCTACACCTTC
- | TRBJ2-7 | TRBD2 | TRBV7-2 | CASSRTSGNSYEQYF | TGTGCCAGCAGCCGGACTAGCGGAAACTCCTACGAGCAGTACTTC
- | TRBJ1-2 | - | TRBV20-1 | CSARDGYTF | TGCAGTGCTCGCGATGGCTACACCTTC
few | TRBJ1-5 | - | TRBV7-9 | CAASGDSNQPQHF | TGTGCCGCCTCTGGAGACAGCAATCAGCCCCAGCATTTT
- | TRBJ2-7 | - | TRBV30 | CAWSTSSYEQYF | TGTGCCTGGAGCACTAGCTCCTACGAGCAGTACTTC
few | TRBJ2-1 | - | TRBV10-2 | CASSELSPNEQFF | TGCGCCAGCAGTGAGCTGAGCCCCAATGAGCAGTTCTTC
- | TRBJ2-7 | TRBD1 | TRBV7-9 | CASSPGQGIYEQYF | TGTGCCAGCAGCCCAGGACAGGGGATCTACGAGCAGTACTTC
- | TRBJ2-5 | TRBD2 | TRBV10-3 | CAISASRSGGETQYF | TGTGCCATCAGTGCCTCAAGGAGCGGGGGAGAGACCCAGTACTTC
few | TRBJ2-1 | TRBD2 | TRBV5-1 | CASSSGLAGGNEQFF | TGCGCCAGCAGCTCGGGACTAGCGGGGGGCAATGAGCAGTTCTTC
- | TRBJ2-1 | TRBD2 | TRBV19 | CASSTNAGGSVDEQFF | TGTGCCAGTAGCACGAATGCGGGAGGGAGTGTAGATGAGCAGTTCTTC
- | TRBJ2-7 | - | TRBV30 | CASREGAYEQYF | TGTGCCTCCCGGGAGGGGGCTTACGAGCAGTACTTC
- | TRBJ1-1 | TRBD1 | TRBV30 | CAWSQLDRVGTEAFF | TGTGCCTGGAGCCAACTGGACAGGGTGGGCACTGAAGCTTTCTTT
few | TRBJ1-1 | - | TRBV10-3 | CAISEGPEAFF | TGTGCCATCAGTGAGGGGCCTGAAGCTTTCTTT
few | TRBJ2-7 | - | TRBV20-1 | CSARGGLNQYF | TGCAGTGCTAGAGGTGGGCTGAATCAGTACTTC
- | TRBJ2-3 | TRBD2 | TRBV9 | CASTTSPGGTDTQYF | TGTGCCAGCACCACTTCACCGGGAGGAACAGATACGCAGTATTTT
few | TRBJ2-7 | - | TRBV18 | CASATRVSTAYEQYF | TGTGCCAGCGCAACGCGGGTCTCGACCGCCTACGAGCAGTACTTC
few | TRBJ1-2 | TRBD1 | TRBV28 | CASSSRDRGLVRGYTF | TGTGCCAGCAGTAGCCGGGACAGGGGCCTTGTTCGGGGCTACACCTTC
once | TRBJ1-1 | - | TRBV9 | CASSVDGGNTEAFF | TGTGCCAGCAGCGTAGATGGAGGGAACACTGAAGCTTTCTTT
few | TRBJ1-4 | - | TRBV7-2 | CASSLDQATNEKLFF | TGTGCCAGCAGCTTAGACCAGGCAACTAATGAAAAACTGTTTTTT
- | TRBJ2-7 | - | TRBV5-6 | CASSLQAAPSYEQYF | TGTGCCAGCAGCCTACAGGCCGCCCCCTCCTACGAGCAGTACTTC
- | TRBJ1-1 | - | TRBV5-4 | CASSQEEVEGTEAFF | TGCGCCAGCAGCCAAGAGGAGGTTGAGGGCACTGAAGCTTTCTTT
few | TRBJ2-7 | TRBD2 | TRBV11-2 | CASSNLAGNYEQYF | TGTGCCAGCAGTAACCTAGCGGGGAACTACGAGCAGTACTTC
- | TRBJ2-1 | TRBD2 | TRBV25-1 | CASSDWRGGHNEQFF | TGTGCCAGCAGTGATTGGCGGGGGGGCCACAATGAGCAGTTCTTC
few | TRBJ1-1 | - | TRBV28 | CASSPRRAEAFF | TGTGCCAGCAGTCCACGCCGCGCTGAAGCTTTCTTT
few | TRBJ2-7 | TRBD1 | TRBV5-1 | CASSGMGQGIDEQYF | TGCGCCAGCAGCGGGATGGGACAGGGTATCGACGAGCAGTACTTC
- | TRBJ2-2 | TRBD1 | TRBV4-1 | CASSQADRDTGELFF | TGCGCCAGCAGCCAAGCCGACAGGGACACCGGGGAGCTGTTTTTT
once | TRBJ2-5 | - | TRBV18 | CASSPPLLDETQYF | TGTGCCAGCTCACCTCCACTACTAGATGAAACCCAGTACTTC
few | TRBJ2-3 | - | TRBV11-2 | CASSLGASTDTQYF | TGTGCCAGCAGCTTAGGCGCTAGCACAGATACGCAGTATTTT
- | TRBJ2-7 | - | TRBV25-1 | CASSEGAAGEQYF | TGTGCCAGCAGTGAAGGTGCGGCGGGAGAGCAGTACTTC
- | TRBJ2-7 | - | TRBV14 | CASSRGLYEQYF | TGTGCCAGCAGCCGCGGGCTTTACGAGCAGTACTTC
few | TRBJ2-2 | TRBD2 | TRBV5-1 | CASSRPPRSGRHVGELFF | TGCGCCAGCAGCCGACCCCCGAGGAGCGGGAGACATGTCGGGGAGCTGTTTTTT
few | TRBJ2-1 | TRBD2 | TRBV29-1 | CSVGGGGAYNEQFF | TGCAGCGTTGGAGGCGGGGGGGCGTACAATGAGCAGTTCTTC
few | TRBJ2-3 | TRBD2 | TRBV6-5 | CASSGSGTWYF | TGTGCCAGCAGTGGCAGCGGGACGTGGTATTTT
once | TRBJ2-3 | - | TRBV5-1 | CASSRETRQWVADTQYF | TGCGCCAGCAGTCGCGAGACTAGACAGTGGGTGGCAGATACGCAGTATTTT
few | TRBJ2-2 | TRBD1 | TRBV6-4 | CASSEQGAGGELFF | TGTGCCAGCAGTGAACAGGGGGCCGGCGGGGAGCTGTTTTTT
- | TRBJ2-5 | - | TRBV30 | CARGLRGGETQYF | TGTGCCCGCGGACTGCGGGGCGGAGAGACCCAGTACTTC
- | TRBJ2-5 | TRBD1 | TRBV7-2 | CASSSQGGKWETQYF | TGTGCCAGCAGCTCACAGGGGGGTAAATGGGAGACCCAGTACTTC
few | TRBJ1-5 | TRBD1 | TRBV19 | CASSPAGYRGWNQPQHF | TGTGCCAGTAGTCCCGCCGGGTACAGGGGATGGAATCAGCCCCAGCATTTT
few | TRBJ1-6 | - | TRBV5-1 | CASSLGQDQSPLHF | TGCGCCAGCAGCTTGGGACAGGACCAGAGTCCCCTCCACTTT
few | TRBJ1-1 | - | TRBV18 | CASSPAGMNTEAFF | TGTGCCAGCTCACCGGCGGGAATGAACACTGAAGCTTTCTTT
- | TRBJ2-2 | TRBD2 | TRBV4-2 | CASSPLPGLAAENTGELFF | TGTGCCAGCAGCCCTCTTCCAGGACTAGCAGCCGAGAACACCGGGGAGCTGTTTTTT
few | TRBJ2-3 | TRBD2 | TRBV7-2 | CASSRNSGRAADTQYF | TGTGCCAGCAGCCGCAATAGCGGGAGGGCCGCAGATACGCAGTATTTT
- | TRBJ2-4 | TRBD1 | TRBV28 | CASSFTGAAKNIQYF | TGTGCCAGCAGTTTCACAGGGGCGGCCAAAAACATTCAGTACTTC